This is a list of T cell receptor beta chains from one sample in a study of CD8+ T cells in alopecia areata. The repertoire was sequenced with immunoSEQ multiplex PCR; TCRdb's copy has only in-frame clones and lacks some. The sample includes 42,000 or so clones, around nine tenths seen only once; the top ten take about 19%. Sequenced here: CD8+ T cells sorted from blood, sampled at week 24, from a patient treated with tofacitinib. Receptors originate from a human donor with alopecia areata. Each CDR3 is given with its conserved first and last residue. D genes are given only for firm matches. Clone sizes are given selectively: once, few, many, or a class where the clone is expanded.

CAWSELDSGANVLTF,TGTGCCTGGAGTGAACTTGACTCTGGGGCCAACGTCCTGACTTTC,TRBJ2-6,.,TRBV30,.
CASSQEGSGLAGVGETQYF,TGCGCCAGCAGCCAAGAAGGCTCGGGGCTAGCGGGGGTCGGGGAGACCCAGTACTTC,TRBJ2-5,TRBD2,TRBV4-1,.
CASSATGTSSYEQYF,TGTGCCAGCAGCGCCACCGGGACTAGCTCCTACGAGCAGTACTTC,TRBJ2-7,TRBD2,TRBV9,.
CASRGANTGELFF,TGTGCCAGCAGAGGTGCGAACACCGGGGAGCTGTTTTTT,TRBJ2-2,.,TRBV6-1,.
CASSLSHDTDTQYF,TGTGCCAGCAGTTTAAGCCACGACACAGATACGCAGTATTTT,TRBJ2-3,.,TRBV27,.
CASSIGESSYNEQFF,TGTGCCAGTAGTATCGGGGAGAGCTCCTACAATGAGCAGTTCTTC,TRBJ2-1,.,TRBV19,.
CASSIRGGGPLEQYF,TGTGCCAGTAGTATACGGGGTGGGGGCCCTTTGGAGCAGTACTTC,TRBJ2-7,.,TRBV19,.
CASSPLDSGGYEQFF,TGTGCCAGCAGCCCCCTGGACAGCGGTGGGTATGAGCAGTTCTTC,TRBJ2-1,.,TRBV5-4,once
CASSLVPGNTGELFF,TGCGCCAGCAGCTTGGTGCCGGGGAACACCGGGGAGCTGTTTTTT,TRBJ2-2,.,TRBV5-1,.
CASSFLGVVDEQFF,TGCGCCAGCAGCTTTCTGGGGGTGGTCGATGAGCAGTTCTTC,TRBJ2-1,.,TRBV5-1,.
CASRGGSGGYEQYF,TGCGCCAGCAGGGGAGGTAGCGGAGGCTACGAGCAGTACTTC,TRBJ2-7,.,TRBV5-1,.
CSVTGLSDRRLHSYEQYF,TGCAGCGTCACCGGCCTCTCGGACAGGCGCTTGCACTCCTACGAGCAGTACTTC,TRBJ2-7,TRBD1,TRBV29-1,.
CASSFYDVGDTGELFF,TGTGCCAGCAGCTTTTATGACGTGGGGGACACCGGGGAGCTGTTTTTT,TRBJ2-2,.,TRBV7-9,.
CSVEEWRGGETQYF,TGCAGCGTTGAAGAGTGGAGAGGGGGAGAGACCCAGTACTTC,TRBJ2-5,.,TRBV29-1,.
CASSYNSNQPQHF,TGTGCCAGTAGCTATAATAGCAATCAGCCCCAGCATTTT,TRBJ1-5,.,TRBV19,few
CASSQEGGAYEQYF,TGCGCCAGCAGCCAAGAGGGTGGGGCCTACGAGCAGTACTTC,TRBJ2-7,.,TRBV4-1,.
CASSLDLTSGGNTGELFF,TGTGCCAGCAGTCTTGACCTAACTAGCGGGGGGAACACCGGGGAGCTGTTTTTT,TRBJ2-2,TRBD2,TRBV2,.
CASSLVGDRSYEQYF,TGTGCCAGCAGCCTAGTCGGGGACAGATCCTACGAGCAGTACTTC,TRBJ2-7,TRBD1,TRBV7-9,.
CASSLGHIYEQYF,TGTGCCAGCAGTCTCGGACACATCTACGAGCAGTACTTC,TRBJ2-7,.,TRBV27,once
CASSSGFTHNEQFF,TGTGCCAGCAGCTCAGGGTTCACCCACAATGAGCAGTTCTTC,TRBJ2-1,.,TRBV7-9,.
CAISGVAGGEETQYF,TGTGCCATCAGTGGTGTAGCGGGGGGGGAAGAGACCCAGTACTTC,TRBJ2-5,TRBD2,TRBV10-3,.
CASTGGTYEQYF,TGTGCCAGCACGGGGGGAACCTACGAGCAGTACTTC,TRBJ2-7,TRBD2,TRBV6-5,.
CASSPSPHVQETQHF,TGTGCCAGCAGTCCCTCGCCCCACGTCCAGGAGACCCAGCACTTC,TRBJ2-5,.,TRBV27,.
CASSYPGELFF,TGTGCCAGCAGTTACCCCGGGGAGCTGTTTTTT,TRBJ2-2,.,TRBV6-6,.
CSVSLTGELFF,TGCAGCGTTTCACTTACCGGGGAGCTGTTTTTT,TRBJ2-2,.,TRBV29-1,.
CASSLGLSTGELFF,TGCGCCAGCAGCCTGGGACTTTCGACCGGGGAGCTGTTTTTT,TRBJ2-2,.,TRBV4-1,.
CASSLPSGVNEQFF,TGTGCCAGCAGCTTGCCTAGCGGGGTTAATGAGCAGTTCTTC,TRBJ2-1,TRBD2,TRBV5-6,.
CASSQPGGPTSYEQYF,TGCGCCAGCAGCCAACCCGGAGGGCCGACCTCCTACGAGCAGTACTTC,TRBJ2-7,.,TRBV4-1,.
CASSLRYYGDGTGELFF,TGTGCCAGCAGCTTGCGGTATTATGGGGACGGCACCGGGGAGCTGTTTTTT,TRBJ2-2,.,TRBV5-5,.
CSVDGPGGYNEQFF,TGCAGCGTTGACGGTCCGGGGGGTTACAATGAGCAGTTCTTC,TRBJ2-1,TRBD2,TRBV29-1,.
CASTPGGTPYYNSPLHF,TGTGCCAGCACCCCGGGGGGGACCCCCTACTATAATTCACCCCTCCACTTT,TRBJ1-6,.,TRBV27,once
CASSAGDSYEQYF,TGTGCCAGCAGTGCCGGGGACAGCTACGAGCAGTACTTC,TRBJ2-7,TRBD1,TRBV6-1,.
CASSPDREEEFF,TGTGCCAGCAGTCCGGACAGGGAGGAGGAGTTCTTC,TRBJ2-1,TRBD1,TRBV7-9,.
CASSNGTAVSTDTQYF,TGTGCCAGCAGCAACGGGACAGCAGTTAGCACAGATACGCAGTATTTT,TRBJ2-3,.,TRBV21-1,.
CASSSPGYEQYF,TGTGCCAGCAGTTCCCCCGGTTACGAGCAGTACTTC,TRBJ2-7,.,TRBV27,.
CASGLSSYNEQFF,TGTGCTAGTGGCCTTTCCTCCTACAATGAGCAGTTCTTC,TRBJ2-1,.,TRBV12-5,.
CASSYDGQGSSYEQYF,TGCGCCAGCAGCTATGACGGCCAGGGGAGCTCCTACGAGCAGTACTTC,TRBJ2-7,.,TRBV4-1,.
CASSFRRGGVYNEQFF,TGTGCCAGCAGCTTTAGGCGGGGGGGCGTGTACAATGAGCAGTTCTTC,TRBJ2-1,TRBD2,TRBV7-9,.
CASTDEGHYEQYF,TGTGCCAGCACCGACGAGGGCCACTACGAGCAGTACTTC,TRBJ2-7,.,TRBV7-2,.